This T cell receptor (beta chain) was sequenced in a study of blood T cell repertoires in COVID-19 (TCRdb year 2020). Study-level background: Collaborator samples came from the United States, Italy and Spain and covered acute and convalescent phases of COVID-19. A freely available public database, intended as a resource for researchers studying the immune response to SARS-CoV-2, is where the repertoires were released. The prospective study material was composed of cDNA or gDNA derived from T cells, B-cell-depleted T cells, or PBMCs. Deeply sampled blood TCRbeta repertoires from subjects exposed to, actively infected with, or recovered from COVID-19 were included in the dataset. Nearly every sample came with metadata listing a de-identified subject ID, COVID-19 status, age in years and sex. Where HLA class I and class II types were available, the types were taken from metadata supplied by the sample provider, not from assay-based typing. The samples were drawn from two sources: the first 160 participants of the ongoing ImmuneRACE study, and 1,254 subjects contributed by 6 global collaborators.

As regards this clone: This receptor's antigen is unknown. It has no much larger one-base neighbor in the sample; base qualities were not kept.

Inclusive of the bounding cysteine and phenylalanine, the CDR3 is 14 residues long. Only CDR3 DNA remains: 42 bases, in frame from the first base. Deletion took 6 bases off V and 4 bases off J, with a span of 13 bases between the germline ends. The germline V gene gives CDR1 as LGHNT and CDR2 as FRNRAP. The research as a whole found: The amount of clinical and demographic metadata varied by source and participant and was provided uncurated.

In the prospective study, participants were 18 to 89 years old, resided in fewer than 25 geographic areas of the United States, and were enrolled through a virtual design. To assign participants to cohorts, the prospective study relied on clinical history that participants themselves reported in a screening survey and a study questionnaire. Recovered participants in ImmuneRACE Cohort 3 were defined by two consecutive negative NP/OP PCR tests, clearance by a healthcare professional, or resolution of symptoms. Mobile phlebotomists in the prospective study collected whole blood, serum and a nasopharyngeal or oropharyngeal swab from every participant. Prospective study participants could optionally give additional blood draws and questionnaires over a roughly 2-month period. Before DNA extraction, blood samples from the prospective study were shipped at room temperature or frozen. TCRbeta CDR3 regions were amplified from genomic DNA using the immunoSEQ Assay, a bias-controlled multiplex PCR. In the paper's pipeline: Nucleated cell counts per sample were estimated from amplification of reference gene primers within the assay. To quantify the absolute abundance of each unique TCRbeta CDR3 rearrangement, sequence reads were collapsed and filtered. For each sample, productive Simpson clonality was calculated by taking the square root of Simpson's diversity index across productive rearrangements. This is the immuneACCESS table as TCRdb keeps it, with only in-frame sequences that have V and J called. A part of the clones is gone; compared with another copy, unresolved V genes explain less than half, and the rest is unexplained. V, J and clone size are those of that table, while D and trimming were read from the DNA. In this sample the table shows under 300,000 clones, around 82% of which occur a single time. The top ten clonotypes cover around 3.6% of the sample.

Input material: PBMCs or T cells enriched from blood (not recorded which). The sequence was collected from a man in his fifties who had recovered from COVID-19. This chain is built from TRBV12-5 and TRBJ1-5; TRBD1 might be the D gene, on 5 matching bases. The nucleotide sequence reads TGTGCTAGTGGCCCCGGACAACTTAATCAGCCCCAGCATTTT. This codes for CASGPGQLNQPQHF.